The 18 T cell receptor beta chains in this list originate from one sample, sequenced in a study of T cell responses to AZD1222 COVID-19 vaccine. Repertoires were generated with immunoSEQ multiplex PCR, while TCRdb's copy carries only in-frame clones and drops some. The repertoire holds 26,000 or so clones, with roughly 91% as singletons. The material sequenced was peripheral blood, taken 28 days after the second AZD1222 dose. The receptors here all came from an adult who received the AZD1222 COVID-19 vaccine.

This clone was picked up a small number of times. This CDR3 reads CASSVGLAGGAEQYF. The CDR3 DNA follows: TGTGCCAGCAGCGTAGGACTAGCGGGAGGCGCCGAGCAGTACTTC. This chain uses TRBV9 with TRBJ2-7, with 13 bases matching TRBD2. CDR1 SGDLS and CDR2 YYNGEE come from the germline V gene. The CDR3 sequence is 15 residues long. After removal of 0 bases from V and 6 bases from J, the junction contained 3 bases not matched to a gene.

This chain links TRBV19 with TRBJ2-3; 9 bases are a match to TRBD2. V shed 8 bases, J shed 0 bases, and the junction held 3 bases outside the gene matches. The germline CDR1 and CDR2 sequences are LNHDA and SQIVND (reference sequence). The CDR3 consists of 14 residues. The CDR3 region is CASSGLASTDTQYF. The DNA of the CDR3 is TGTGCCAGTTCCGGACTAGCGAGCACAGATACGCAGTATTTT.

The rearrangement joins TRBV5-1 to TRBJ2-1, with TRBD2 matching over 7 bases. This CDR3 has 15 amino acids. V was pared by 4 bases and J by 4 bases, with 8 bases of the junction left unmatched. Germline V gene lookup returns CDR1 SGHRS and CDR2 YFSETQ. CDR3 sequence reads: CASSLNLAEYNEQFF. The CDR3 DNA is TGCGCCAGCAGCCTTAATCTAGCGGAGTACAATGAGCAGTTCTTC.

The V and J genes are TRBV27 and TRBJ2-2, with D perhaps TRBD2 (6 bases). With 4 bases removed from V and 4 bases from J, the gap between germline ends came to 10 bases. The length of the CDR3 is 14 residues. The germline CDR1 and CDR2 sequences are MNHEY and SMNVEV (reference sequence). The CDR3 region is CASSYRRGTGELFF. CDR3 sequence (DNA): TGTGCCAGCAGTTACAGGCGGGGCACCGGGGAGCTGTTTTTT.

The V gene is TRBV5-5, the J gene TRBJ1-3; TRBD1 matches 8 bases. The CDR3 covers 15 residues. In germline, CDR1 is SGHKS, CDR2 YYEKEE (reference sequence). The trim removed 4 bases at V and 3 bases at J, leaving 6 bases unmatched. The CDR3 spells CASSLDRADGNTIYF. The CDR3 coding sequence is TGTGCCAGCAGCCTGGACAGGGCTGATGGAAACACCATATATTTT.

V gene TRBV5-6 combines with J gene TRBJ1-1; maybe TRBD1 (5 bases). Germline-derived CDR1 and CDR2 are SGHDT and YYEEEE. CDR3 length equals 14 residues. Trimming removed 0 bases at V and 2 bases at J, with 8 bases between. The CDR3: CASSLGDRNTEAFF. CDR3 nucleotides: TGTGCCAGCAGCTTGGGGGACCGCAACACTGAAGCTTTCTTT.

This chain connects TRBV12-3 or TRBV12-4 to TRBJ2-7, with 10 bases aligning to TRBD2. This CDR3 spans 13 amino acids. The J segment lost 7 bases and the V segment lost 5 bases, leaving 5 bases of the junction unmatched. In DNA form, the CDR3 reads TGTGCCAGCAGTCCGGGACTAGCGCGTGAGCAGTACTTC. Translating gives CASSPGLAREQYF.

In this sample, this clone turned up once. The chain couples TRBV7-2 to TRBJ2-5; no clear D gene. V lost 4 bases to trimming and J lost 7 bases, with 13 bases between them. Per the germline V gene, CDR1 is SGHTA and CDR2 is FQGNSA. The CDR3 covers 13 residues. The CDR3, as DNA: TGTGCCAGCAGCTCGAAAGGCAAGGGGACCCAGTACTTC. Translated, it gives CASSSKGKGTQYF.

The J gene is TRBJ2-1, the V gene TRBV7-6; TRBD1 agrees at 8 bases. The CDR3 contains 16 residues. The J segment lost 0 bases and the V segment lost 5 bases, leaving 6 bases of the junction unmatched. Germline values: CDR1 SGHVS, CDR2 FNYEAQ. CDR3 DNA sequence: TGTGCCAGCAGCCCAGGGGGCCCGAGCTCCTACAATGAGCAGTTCTTC. Its protein is CASSPGGPSSYNEQFF.

This clone was recorded only once. J is TRBJ2-3 and V is TRBV6-5; 11 nucleotides match TRBD1. This CDR3 comprises 15 residues. CDR1 is MNHEY, CDR2 SVGAGI, per germline. The J segment lost 3 bases and the V segment lost 5 bases, leaving 4 bases of the junction unmatched. The CDR3: CASSLGQGATDTQYF. The CDR3 nucleotides are TGTGCCAGCAGTCTCGGACAGGGGGCTACAGATACGCAGTATTTT.

The chain recombines TRBV2 with TRBJ2-7; 9 bases align to TRBD2. Trimming took 0 bases from V and 3 from J; bases not matched to a gene: 6. This CDR3 has 16 residues. The V gene's germline CDR1 is SNHLY and CDR2 FYNNEI. The CDR3 loop reads CASSEASAGGGYEQYF. The DNA for the CDR3 is TGTGCCAGCAGTGAAGCTTCAGCGGGAGGTGGCTACGAGCAGTACTTC.

V gene TRBV2 combines with J gene TRBJ2-7, with TRBD2 identical over 9 bases. The junction had 3 bases not matched to a gene; V was cut back by 6 bases and J by 0 bases. The CDR3 has 14 residues. Germline V gives CDR1 SNHLY, CDR2 FYNNEI. In DNA, the CDR3 is TGTGCCAGCAGAAGCGGGAGGATCTCCTACGAGCAGTACTTC. Its translation is CASRSGRISYEQYF.

In this sample, this clone turned up once. One end of the junction does not line up with germline, which may come from a read error. The J gene is TRBJ2-1, the V gene TRBV19, with 11 nucleotides matching TRBD2. This CDR3 has 15 residues. In germline, CDR1 is LNHDA, CDR2 SQIVND (reference sequence). The CDR3 spells CASSLETSGASEQFF. The CDR3 DNA sequence: TGTGCCAGTAGTTTAGAGACTAGCGGGGCCTCTGAGCAGTTCTTC.

The chain joins TRBV5-1 to TRBJ2-7, with a possible D match to TRBD2 (5 bases). The CDR3 has 14 amino acids. V shed 0 bases and J shed 6 bases, with 13 bases lying between them. CDR1 and CDR2 (germline): SGHRS, YFSETQ. The CDR3 DNA sequence: TGCGCCAGCAGCTTGGGGACTTCGGGGATCGAGCAGTACTTC. It yields the protein CASSLGTSGIEQYF.

The rearrangement joins TRBV28 to TRBJ1-6; D not certain. V was clipped by 2 bases and J by 2 bases, with 7 bases between them. This CDR3 is built from 15 residues. The germline gives CDR1 MDHEN, CDR2 SYDVKM. The chain's CDR3 is CASSLPAAYNSPLHF. The DNA of the CDR3 is TGTGCCAGCAGTTTACCGGCGGCCTATAATTCACCCCTCCACTTT.

This clone was observed a few times. The rearrangement uses TRBV3-1 (or the pseudogene TRBV3-2) and TRBJ2-1; 7 bases fit TRBD2. Trimming cost V 3 bases and J 6 bases; bases outside gene matches: 8. In germline, CDR1 is LGHDT, CDR2 YNNKEL (reference sequence). The CDR3 has 15 amino acids. The CDR3 coding sequence is TGTGCCAGCAGCCATCGAGGGAGGGAGGTCAATGAGCAGTTCTTC. Protein: CASSHRGREVNEQFF.

The chain couples TRBV6-5 to TRBJ1-1; 9 bases align to TRBD1. Germline CDR1 is MNHEY and CDR2 is SVGAGI. The CDR3 length is 13 residues. J gave up 9 bases and V 1 base, and 3 bases lay outside the gene matches. Written as DNA, the CDR3 is TGTGCCAGCAGTTACTGGACAGGGGAGAAAGCTTTCTTT. Amino acids: CASSYWTGEKAFF.

The rearrangement joins TRBV6-6 to TRBJ1-3; possible D gene TRBD1, 6 bases. Germline lookup yields CDR1 MNHNY and CDR2 SVGAGI (reference sequence). This CDR3 is built from 15 residues. V was trimmed by 8 bases and J by 2 bases, leaving 16 bases between them. This chain's CDR3 is CASRNPGGPGNTIYF. CDR3 DNA: TGTGCCAGCCGGAACCCTGGGGGCCCTGGAAACACCATATATTTT.